The rows below give T cell receptor beta chains drawn from one sample of a study of T-cell memory formation after mild COVID-19. TCRdb passed the 5' RACE reads through MiXCR, listing each CDR3 protein once. The sample lists about 560,000 distinct CDR3 sequences; 17% were seen once. Sample: PBMCs or a T cell subset sorted from them (not recorded which). These TCRs come from an adult woman who had mild COVID-19 (a few samples of this study predate the infection). Cell type and time point are not known. The CDR3 runs from the conserved cysteine through the conserved F or W. A D gene is named only where the DNA matches it firmly. Size values are once, few and many counts, or a class for expanded clones, and some rows have none.

TRBD2,TRBJ2-1,TRBV12-3/TRBV12-4,NA,TGTGCCAGCAGTCCAATTCTCCTAGCGGGAGAGTACAATGAGCAGTTCTTC,CASSPILLAGEYNEQFF
NA,TRBJ2-7,TRBV23-1,NA,TGCGCCAGCAGTCCGACAGCGAACGAGCAGTACTTC,CASSPTANEQYF
NA,TRBJ2-2,TRBV3-1,NA,TGTGCCAGCAGCTATTATATGGGACCGAACACCGGGGAGCTGTTTTTT,CASSYYMGPNTGELFF
NA,TRBJ2-5,TRBV18,NA,TGTGCCAGCTCACCTGGAAACCGAGAGACCCAGTACTTC,CASSPGNRETQYF
NA,TRBJ2-2,TRBV24-1,few,TGTGCCACCAGTGATTTAGGTTCCGGGGAGCTGTTTTTT,CATSDLGSGELFF
NA,TRBJ2-6,TRBV3-1,few,TGTGCCAGCAGCCAAGTAGGGGTAGGGGGGCCTGGGGCCAACGTCCTGACTTTC,CASSQVGVGGPGANVLTF
NA,TRBJ2-7,TRBV7-2,many,TGTGCCAGCAGCTTTGATGAGCGCTACGAGCAGTACTTC,CASSFDERYEQYF
NA,TRBJ2-1,TRBV5-6,few,TGTGCCAGCACCTTCGTGAGCGTCAATGAGCAGTTCTTC,CASTFVSVNEQFF
NA,TRBJ2-7,TRBV5-1,NA,TGCGCCAGCAGCTTAGAGGGATCCCCATACTACGAGCAGTACTTC,CASSLEGSPYYEQYF
TRBD2,TRBJ2-3,TRBV30,NA,TGTGCCTGGAGTCCACACGGGGGGGCTGGCGATACGCAGTATTTT,CAWSPHGGAGDTQYF
TRBD1,TRBJ2-4,TRBV3-1,NA,TGTGCCAGCAGCCAAGCGGGACAGTCACTAGCCAAAAACATTCAGTACTTC,CASSQAGQSLAKNIQYF
NA,TRBJ1-1,TRBV4-1,few,TGCGCCAGCAGCCAGCGGGGGGCTGGCACTGAAGCTTTCTTT,CASSQRGAGTEAFF
NA,TRBJ2-4,TRBV12-3/TRBV12-4,few,TGTGCCAGCACCCTCGGATGGGGACTAGCCAAAAACATTCAGTACTTC,CASTLGWGLAKNIQYF
TRBD2,TRBJ2-1,TRBV12-3/TRBV12-4,NA,TGTGCCAGCAGTTACCCGCTAGCGGGGGGGACGCTCGGATACAATGAGCAGTTCTTC,CASSYPLAGGTLGYNEQFF
NA,TRBJ2-3,TRBV7-8,few,TGTGCCAGCAGCCAAACTAGCTATGCAGATACGCAGTATTTT,CASSQTSYADTQYF
NA,TRBJ2-7,TRBV7-3,few,TGCGCCAGCAGCTTAATTGGTAGTAACGACGAGCAGTACTTC,CASSLIGSNDEQYF
NA,TRBJ2-3,TRBV5-1,few,TGCGCCAGCAGCTTGGACGGAGGCCGGGATACGCAGTATTTT,CASSLDGGRDTQYF
NA,TRBJ2-5,TRBV18,NA,TGTGCCAGCTCCCCGACTTGGGGGGAGACCCAGTACTTC,CASSPTWGETQYF
NA,TRBJ2-1,TRBV2,few,TGTGCCAGCAAAGCAGCGGGTGTTTACAATGAGCAGTTCTTC,CASKAAGVYNEQFF